The clone carrying this T cell receptor (beta chain) is labeled as medium-sized. As yet, its antigen is unknown. The data were taken from a study of PD-1 blockade in classical Hodgkin lymphoma. Study conclusions and caveats: The study reported lower baseline TCR diversity in newly diagnosed patients than in healthy donors. Significant TCR diversity gains by C4D1 occurred in CD4+ but not CD8+ cells.

The germline CDR1 and CDR2 sequences are SGHAT and FQNNGV. The CDR3 is made up of 14 amino acids. V was trimmed by 0 bases and J by 8 bases, leaving 8 bases between them. Data came from immunoSEQ multiplex PCR; TCRdb stores just in-frame clones and leaves some out. The sample lists over 25,000 clones; 71% were seen once. Every patient relapsed after autologous stem cell transplantation, and brentuximab vedotin exposure varied. This clonotype was obtained from a human donor with classical Hodgkin lymphoma. The material was peripheral blood mononuclear cells (PBMCs), obtained before the second cycle of nivolumab. The chain links TRBV11-2 to TRBJ1-6, with D tentatively TRBD1 (6 bases). As DNA, the CDR3 is TGTGCCAGCAGCTTAGATCCAGGGGATTCACCCCTCCACTTT. Amino acid sequence: CASSLDPGDSPLHF. Full variable domain (missing parts from reference TRBV11-2 and TRBJ1-6): EAGVAQSPRYKIIEKRQSVAFWCNPISGHATLYWYQQILGQGPKLLIQFQNNGVVDDSQLPKDRFSAERLKGVDSTLKIQPAKLEDSAVYLCASSLDPGDSPLHFGNGTRLTVT.